This T cell receptor (beta chain) was observed in a study of T-cell reconstitution after alpha-beta-depleted transplantation in children. Unique molecular identifiers were built into the TCRbeta library. One entry per CDR3 protein, called by TCRdb with MiXCR from the PCR reads. The sample includes 200,000 to 250,000 distinct CDR3 sequences, approximately 24% of them seen just once. The CDR3 contains 15 residues. Germline V CDR1 and CDR2: LGHDT, YNNKEL (reference sequence). V gave up 2 bases and J gave up 2 bases; unmatched junction bases: 2. Overall study results and limits: Some patients' high day-60 TCRbeta diversity was traced to surviving recipient T cells and thymic progenitors. Among T cells one year after transplant, newly produced cells accounted for most counts and diversity. There were reportedly several hundred expanded graft clones from which alpha-beta T cells came about two months after transplant.

This clonotype was seen a handful of times. What it recognizes is unknown. The rearrangement links TRBV3-1 to TRBJ2-3; TRBD2 matches 9 bases. Sample: PBMCs, mostly from graft donor cells, taken 360 days after TCRalphabeta/CD19-depleted stem cell transplant. The TCR was taken from a female patient aged 2 to 10 who had a stem cell transplant for congenital amegakaryocytic thrombocytopenia, so the T cells may come from the graft donor. CDR3 amino acids: CASSQRLAATDTQYF. As DNA, the CDR3 is TGTGCCAGCAGCCAAAGACTAGCGGCCACAGATACGCAGTATTTT.